The 32 T cell receptor beta chains reported below all come from one sample, sequenced in a study of OX40 agonist ivuxolimab in advanced cancers. Only in-frame clones appear in the TCRdb table, and some are missing; sequencing was by immunoSEQ multiplex PCR. The repertoire holds 18,000 or so clones, with approximately 87% as singletons. This material consisted of CD4+ or CD8+ T cells sorted from blood, taken in a trial of the OX40 agonist ivuxolimab. These receptors were taken from an adult with an advanced solid tumor such as melanoma, head and neck, liver or kidney cancer.

The chain employs TRBV29-1 and TRBJ2-1; D is perhaps TRBD2 (5 bases). Germline loops: CDR1 SQVTM, CDR2 ANQGSEA. The V gene lost 4 bases and the J gene lost 4 bases, with 11 bases spanning the gap. The CDR3 contains 13 residues. CDR3 region: CSVGLGEYNEQFF. Written as DNA, the CDR3 is TGCAGCGTTGGTCTCGGGGAGTACAATGAGCAGTTCTTC.

The chain employs TRBV19 and TRBJ2-7, with 13 nucleotides matching TRBD2. After removal of 10 bases from V and 2 bases from J, the junction contained 5 bases not matched to a gene. The CDR3 contains 14 residues. Germline V gene sequence: CDR1 LNHDA, CDR2 SQIVND (reference sequence). CDR3 nucleotides: TGTGCCACGGCACTAGCGGGAGGGCCCTACGAGCAGTACTTC. Encoded protein: CATALAGGPYEQYF.

This clone has more than one count but fewer than ten. The chain recombines TRBV4-1 with TRBJ2-3, with D perhaps assigned TRBD1 or TRBD2 (5 bases each). CDR1 and CDR2 from the germline V gene are MGHRA and YSYEKL. The CDR3 consists of 16 residues. Trimming stripped 4 bases from V and 2 bases from J, with 16 bases between. The CDR3 sequence is CASSPLRGENTDTQYF. The DNA of the CDR3 is TGCGCCAGCAGCCCTTTGAGGGGAGAAAACACAGATACGCAGTATTTT.

Turning to this clone: The junction shows a germline mismatch at one end, possibly a read error. V usage is TRBV7-7 and J usage is TRBJ2-2; 8 positions match TRBD1. The length of the CDR3 is 16 residues. Per germline, CDR1 SSHAT and CDR2 FNYEAQ (reference sequence). CDR3 residues: CASSLGPGGSTGELFF. The CDR3 DNA reads TGTGCTAGCAGCTTAGGTCCAGGGGGCTCGACCGGGGAGCTGTTTTTT.

J is TRBJ2-7 and V is TRBV13, with 8 bases identical to TRBD2. This CDR3 is built from 13 residues. Trimming removed 7 bases from V and 13 bases from J; junction bases left unmatched: 15. Germline values: CDR1 PRHDT, CDR2 FYEKMQ (reference sequence). DNA of the CDR3: TGTGCCAGCACCTACGGGGGGGTCCACTCCCAATACTTC. Translation gives CASTYGGVHSQYF.

The gene calls are TRBV5-4 and TRBJ1-1; 7 positions match TRBD1. Germline V gene sequence: CDR1 SGHNT, CDR2 YYREEE (reference sequence). J was trimmed by 0 bases and V by 0 bases; bases with no gene match: 2. The CDR3 runs 15 residues. The CDR3 here is CASSLGQGLNTEAFF. The CDR3 DNA is TGTGCCAGCAGCTTGGGACAGGGATTGAACACTGAAGCTTTCTTT. The variable domain in full, with the rest retrieved from reference TRBV5-4 and TRBJ1-1, is ETGVTQSPTHLIKTRGQQVTLRCSSQSGHNTVSWYQQALGQGPQFIFQYYREEENGRGNFPPRFSGLQFPNYSSELNVNALELDDSALYLCASSLGQGLNTEAFFGQGTRLTVV.

This rearrangement joins TRBV10-3 to TRBJ1-2, with D unresolved. The germline CDR1 and CDR2 sequences are ENHRY and SYGVKD. This CDR3 spans 16 amino acids. Between the trimmed V and J ends, which lost 0 bases and 3 bases, there was a span of 14 bases. CDR3 amino acids: CAISESYYTEDYGYTF. In nucleotides, the CDR3 is TGTGCCATCAGTGAGTCCTATTACACGGAGGACTATGGCTACACCTTC.

The chain couples TRBV4-1 to TRBJ2-2; 8 nucleotides line up with TRBD1. Trimming at V came to 0 bases and at J to 7 bases, leaving 7 bases not matched to a gene. In germline, CDR1 is MGHRA, CDR2 YSYEKL. The CDR3 sequence is 16 residues long. In DNA form, the CDR3 reads TGCGCCAGCAGCCAAGAGATGACAGGGGAAGGCGGGGAGCTGTTTTTT. It yields the protein CASSQEMTGEGGELFF.

Regarding this clone: The same CDR3 arises from other DNA sequences in this sample as well. The chain carries TRBV27 and TRBJ2-7, with D possibly matching TRBD2 (6 bases). The V end lost 5 bases, the J end lost 0 bases, and 8 bases lay between the germline ends. The CDR3 runs to 13 residues. Germline CDR1 MNHEY, CDR2 SMNVEV (reference sequence). CDR3 nucleotide sequence: TGTGCCAGCAGTAGGGACTCCTCCTACGAGCAGTACTTC. Translation gives CASSRDSSYEQYF.

In the case of this clone: This sample also contains other DNA sequences that code for the same CDR3. The genes are TRBV27 and TRBJ2-4, with 15 nucleotides matching TRBD2. Trimming removed 5 bases from V and 8 bases from J; junction bases left unmatched: 10. The CDR3 is 17 residues long. Germline CDR1 reads MNHEY; CDR2 reads SMNVEV (reference sequence). Here the CDR3 reads CASSPKGLAGGGDIQYF. As DNA, the CDR3 is TGTGCCAGCAGTCCGAAGGGACTAGCGGGAGGAGGGGACATTCAGTACTTC.

The chain carries TRBV28 and TRBJ1-5; 7 bases line up with TRBD1. V lost 3 bases and J lost 6; bases outside the gene matches: 11. From germline, CDR1 is MDHEN and CDR2 SYDVKM. The CDR3 runs to 16 residues. The CDR3 is CASSFGGQSLSQPQHF. For the CDR3, the DNA is TGTGCCAGCAGTTTTGGGGGACAGAGCTTGTCTCAGCCCCAGCATTTT.

The chain couples TRBV27 to TRBJ2-2; D is ambiguous. Germline V gene lookup returns CDR1 MNHEY and CDR2 SMNVEV (reference sequence). The CDR3 contains 13 residues. The ends were cut back, 3 bases at V and 1 base at J, with 3 bases in the middle. The CDR3 protein is CASSFWNTGELFF. The CDR3 coding sequence is TGTGCCAGCAGTTTTTGGAACACCGGGGAGCTGTTTTTT.

This clone came up once. This sequence joins TRBV5-1 and TRBJ1-4; the match to TRBD1 covers 9 bases. Trimming removed 4 bases from V and 3 bases from J; junction bases left unmatched: 4. The CDR3 is 15 amino acids. The germline V gene has CDR1 SGHRS and CDR2 YFSETQ. CDR3 bases: TGCGCCAGCAGCGTACAGGGGGCCCCTAATGAAAAACTGTTTTTT. Its protein is CASSVQGAPNEKLFF.

The rearrangement uses TRBV6-6 and TRBJ2-5, with TRBD2 identical over 11 bases. J gave up 2 bases and V 6 bases, and 5 bases lay outside the gene matches. Germline V gene lookup returns CDR1 MNHNY and CDR2 SVGAGI (reference sequence). The CDR3 covers 15 residues. This CDR3 reads CASRSSGRGQETQYF. The CDR3 DNA is TGTGCCAGCAGAAGTAGCGGGAGGGGACAAGAGACCCAGTACTTC.

This clone is large (0.1 to 1%). The J gene is TRBJ1-1, the V gene TRBV9, with a possible D match to TRBD1 (6 bases). The CDR3 runs to 15 residues. V was pared by 4 bases and J by 0 bases, with 13 bases between. The germline V gene encodes CDR1 SGDLS and CDR2 YYNGEE. The CDR3 DNA follows: TGTGCCAGCAGCCCAACCGGGACACTGAACACTGAAGCTTTCTTT. This sequence encodes CASSPTGTLNTEAFF.

The rearrangement uses TRBV4-2 and TRBJ1-4; D gene ambiguous. Trimming took 0 bases from V and 10 from J, leaving 3 bases between them. Germline V gives CDR1 LGHNA, CDR2 YNFKEQ. This CDR3 spans 11 amino acids. CDR3 region: CASSQEGKLFF. The CDR3 region has the DNA TGTGCCAGCAGCCAAGAAGGAAAACTGTTTTTT.

The chain is built from TRBV28 and TRBJ2-6; D ambiguous. Trimming removed 6 bases from V and 0 bases from J, with 6 bases in between. Germline V lookup: CDR1 MDHEN, CDR2 SYDVKM. This CDR3 is 14 amino acids long. Written as DNA, the CDR3 is TGTGCCAGCAGCCCGAGCTCTGGGGCCAACGTCCTGACTTTC. Translating it yields CASSPSSGANVLTF. Full variable domain (outside the CDR3, taken from reference TRBV28 and TRBJ2-6): DVKVTQSSRYLVKRTGEKVFLECVQDMDHENMFWYRQDPGLGLRLIYFSYDVKMKEKGDIPEGYSVSREKKERFSLILESASTNQTSMYLCASSPSSGANVLTFGAGSRLTVL.

The rearrangement uses TRBV4-2 and TRBJ1-2, with D tentatively TRBD1 (5 bases). This CDR3 contains 13 residues. The germline V gene encodes CDR1 LGHNA and CDR2 YNFKEQ. V dropped 1 base and J dropped 7 bases, with 10 bases sitting between them. CDR3 nucleotides: TGTGCCAGCAGCCAAGTGGGGGAGGTTGGCTACACCTTC. Translation: CASSQVGEVGYTF.

This clone was recorded a few times. The V call is TRBV19, the J call TRBJ1-2, with D maybe TRBD1 (5 bases). CDR1 is LNHDA and CDR2 is SQIVND in the germline V gene (reference sequence). The CDR3 loop spans 14 amino acids. Deletions cut 6 bases from V and 5 bases from J, with 16 bases between. CDR3 DNA sequence: TGTGCCAGTAGAGTAGGGACGTCGGTATATGGCTACACCTTC. The encoded protein is CASRVGTSVYGYTF.

The chain couples TRBV6-1 to TRBJ2-7, with D tentatively TRBD1 (5 bases). Trimming pared 2 bases from V and 0 bases from J, leaving 14 bases between. The CDR3 is 16 residues long. CDR1 MNHNS and CDR2 SASEGT come from the germline V gene. CDR3 coding DNA: TGTGCCAGCAGTGAATCAAGTCAGGGTATCTCCTACGAGCAGTACTTC. It specifies CASSESSQGISYEQYF.

This clone has just one count. The rearrangement links TRBV5-1 to TRBJ2-2; 7 bases match TRBD1. Losses at the gene ends were 4 bases for V and 6 bases for J; bases not matched to a gene: 9. This CDR3 comprises 15 residues. Germline values: CDR1 SGHRS, CDR2 YFSETQ. DNA of the CDR3: TGCGCCAGCAGCGAAACAGGGGTTTTCCCCGGGGAGCTGTTTTTT. Translating gives CASSETGVFPGELFF.

V and J are TRBV4-1 and TRBJ1-1; 7 nucleotides line up with TRBD1. This CDR3 is 13 amino acids long. The V gene end was trimmed by 4 bases and the J gene end by 7 bases; junction bases not matched to a gene: 6. Germline V CDR1 and CDR2: MGHRA, YSYEKL. The CDR3 DNA reads as TGCGCCAGCAGCCGACAGGGATCCCTTGAAGCTTTCTTT. Protein: CASSRQGSLEAFF.

The chain uses TRBV27 and TRBJ2-3; D is uncertain. Germline CDR1 and CDR2: MNHEY and SMNVEV (reference sequence). This CDR3 comprises 13 residues. V lost 3 bases to trimming and J lost 1 base, with 5 bases between them. CDR3 in DNA: TGTGCCAGCAGTTTTCAGGGCACAGATACGCAGTATTTT. It specifies CASSFQGTDTQYF.

This clone was observed a single time. The V call is TRBV30, the J call TRBJ2-7; D is perhaps TRBD1 (6 bases). This CDR3 has 13 residues. V gave up 4 bases and J gave up 4 bases, with 14 bases separating them. Germline-derived CDR1 and CDR2 are GTSNPN and SVGIG (reference sequence). This chain's CDR3 is CAWNTGQSYEQYF. CDR3 coding DNA: TGTGCCTGGAATACGGGACAATCTTACGAGCAGTACTTC.

The chain uses TRBV7-9 and TRBJ1-2; 8 bases align to TRBD1. From germline, CDR1 is SEHNR and CDR2 FQNEAQ (reference sequence). This CDR3 region has 16 residues. With 4 bases clipped from V and 2 bases from J, the junction kept 9 bases outside the gene matches. CDR3 protein: CASSSGTGGKNYGYTF. The CDR3 coding sequence is TGTGCCAGCAGCTCCGGGACAGGCGGGAAAAACTATGGCTACACCTTC.

In the case of this clone: Other DNA sequences in the same sample also yield this CDR3. The rearrangement joins TRBV4-1 to TRBJ1-1; D might be TRBD1 (5 bases). The CDR3 runs to 15 residues. From germline, CDR1 is MGHRA and CDR2 YSYEKL. The V end was cut by 0 bases, the J end by 4 bases, with 12 bases between. CDR3 loop: CASSQDVWGGTEAFF. CDR3 sequence (DNA): TGCGCCAGCAGCCAAGACGTTTGGGGGGGCACTGAAGCTTTCTTT.

The chain is built from TRBV5-4 and TRBJ2-7, with unresolved D. Trimming left V 4 bases short and J 4 bases short, with 9 bases between. The germline V gene encodes CDR1 SGHNT and CDR2 YYREEE (reference sequence). There are 12 residues in the CDR3. The CDR3 loop reads CASSGEGYEQYF. CDR3 DNA: TGTGCCAGCAGCGGGGAAGGGTACGAGCAGTACTTC.

This CDR3 is CASSLGTSGYYEQYF. In DNA form, the CDR3 reads TGTGCCAGCAGCTTGGGGACTAGCGGGTACTACGAGCAGTACTTC. The chain uses TRBV7-9 and TRBJ2-7, with 12 bases fitting TRBD2. The CDR3 length is 15 residues. CDR1 is SEHNR and CDR2 is FQNEAQ in the germline V gene (reference sequence). The V segment lost 3 bases and the J segment 3 bases; nucleotides outside the gene matches: 3.

V gene TRBV7-3 combines with J gene TRBJ2-1; TRBD1 matches 7 bases. V lost 2 bases, J lost 6 bases, and 10 bases stayed unmatched. The CDR3 covers 16 residues. From germline, CDR1 is SGHTA and CDR2 FQGTGA. The CDR3 region has the DNA TGTGCCAGCAGCTTATCAACAGGGGTCTTGGCCAATGAGCAGTTCTTC. Translation gives CASSLSTGVLANEQFF.

J is TRBJ2-1 and V is TRBV5-4; no firm D call. Deletions cut 1 base from V and 5 bases from J, with 7 bases between. This CDR3 contains 13 residues. Germline assignment: CDR1 SGHNT and CDR2 YYREEE (reference sequence). CDR3 sequence reads: CASSLSLNNEQFF. The CDR3, as DNA: TGTGCCAGCAGCTTGTCGCTCAACAATGAGCAGTTCTTC.

The chain has TRBV6-1 and TRBJ1-2, with D possibly TRBD1 on 6 matching bases. This CDR3 spans 14 amino acids. Looked up from germline, CDR1 is MNHNS and CDR2 is SASEGT. The ends were cut back, 3 bases at V and 4 bases at J, with 12 bases in the middle. The CDR3 region is CASSDGGRSYGYTF. The CDR3 bases are TGTGCCAGCAGTGACGGGGGGCGCAGCTATGGCTACACCTTC.

The chain couples TRBV29-1 to TRBJ1-1; D is perhaps TRBD1 (5 bases). V shed 6 bases and J shed 0 bases, with 17 bases lying between them. CDR1 is SQVTM, CDR2 ANQGSEA, per germline. This CDR3 contains 15 residues. CDR3 sequence reads: CSVLGDQNMNTEAFF. In DNA, the CDR3 is TGCAGCGTCCTTGGGGACCAAAATATGAACACTGAAGCTTTCTTT.